Shown below are 13 T cell receptor beta chains from a single sample sequenced in a study of early T cells in non-severe SARS-CoV-2 infection. Each CDR3 protein gets one entry after TCRdb re-called the 5' RACE reads with MiXCR. Among tens of thousands of distinct CDR3 sequences listed, roughly 12% were seen once. Sequencing was carried out using whole blood. These receptors originate from an adult who was a healthcare worker with PCR-confirmed SARS-CoV-2 infection or an uninfected control (not recorded which).

This clonotype was observed a handful of times. The chain carries TRBV5-4 and TRBJ2-2; no clear D gene. The V end was cut by 0 bases, the J end by 0 bases, with 9 bases between. This CDR3 is built from 16 residues. From germline, CDR1 is SGHNT and CDR2 YYREEE (reference sequence). As DNA, the CDR3 is TGTGCCAGCAGCTTGGGTCGGTACGCGAACACCGGGGAGCTGTTTTTT. Protein product: CASSLGRYANTGELFF.

This chain joins TRBV29-1 and TRBJ2-7, with TRBD1 identical over 8 bases. Per germline, CDR1 SQVTM and CDR2 ANQGSEA. The CDR3 runs to 11 residues. The V and J ends lost 6 bases and 6 bases, in that order; junction bases with no gene match: 4. The CDR3 here is CSVMTGVEQYF. CDR3 sequence (DNA): TGCAGCGTGATGACAGGGGTCGAGCAGTACTTC.

There are many counts of this clonotype. V and J are TRBV28 and TRBJ2-7; tentative D call: TRBD2 (6 bases). Trimming stripped 4 bases from V and 0 bases from J, with 16 bases between. The length of the CDR3 is 16 residues. The germline CDR1 and CDR2 sequences are MDHEN and SYDVKM. The CDR3 coding sequence is TGTGCCAGCAGTTCTCCCGGGACTGGGACCTCCTACGAGCAGTACTTC. This gives the protein CASSSPGTGTSYEQYF.

This clonotype was seen ten or more times. CDR3 DNA sequence: TGTGCCAGCAGCATCACCGCAGGGGCCTCGAGAGCCGGGGAGCTGTTTTTT. It codes for CASSITAGASRAGELFF. The chain joins TRBV6-2 or TRBV6-3 to TRBJ2-2; D is perhaps TRBD1 (6 bases). Trimming shortened V by 6 bases and J by 6 bases, and 23 bases separated the two germline ends. The CDR3 sequence is 17 residues long. CDR1 is MNHEY and CDR2 is SVGEGT in the germline V gene.

This clonotype has just a few counts. The chain recombines TRBV18 with TRBJ2-7; tentatively, D is TRBD1 or TRBD2 (7 bases each). The V and J ends lost 4 bases and 2 bases respectively, with 15 bases between them. Germline V lookup: CDR1 KGHSH, CDR2 LQKENI. The CDR3 consists of 15 residues. CDR3 coding DNA: TGTGCCAGCTCACTTACCAGGGGGGGCCCCTACGAGCAGTACTTC. This sequence encodes CASSLTRGGPYEQYF.

This clonotype was seen a few times. This chain links TRBV6-4 with TRBJ2-2, with D uncertain. Trimming pared 4 bases from V and 1 base from J, leaving 4 bases between. From germline, CDR1 is MRHNA and CDR2 SNTAGT. The CDR3 sequence is 13 residues long. As DNA, the CDR3 is TGTGCCAGCAGTGGTGGGAACACCGGGGAGCTGTTTTTT. Encoded protein: CASSGGNTGELFF.

This clonotype was found many times. The V and J genes are TRBV6-2 or TRBV6-3 and TRBJ1-2; D is uncertain. CDR3 length: 18 amino acids. The V end was cut by 4 bases, the J end by 6 bases, with 27 bases between. Germline CDR1 and CDR2: MNHEY and SVGEGT. The CDR3 is CASSFRLIDSPRRNGYTF. The CDR3 coding sequence is TGTGCCAGCAGTTTTCGCCTGATAGACTCCCCTCGGAGAAATGGCTACACCTTC.

This clonotype has only a few counts. The chain uses TRBV5-1 and TRBJ1-2, with 8 bases matching TRBD1. This CDR3 region has 16 residues. V shed 4 bases and J 4 bases; nucleotides not matched to a gene: 12. Per germline, CDR1 SGHRS and CDR2 YFSETQ. Here the CDR3 reads CASSPDRAGGPYGYTF. The CDR3 DNA sequence: TGCGCCAGCAGCCCTGACCGGGCAGGGGGCCCCTATGGCTACACCTTC.

This clonotype was detected only a few times. The chain couples TRBV6-2 or TRBV6-3 to TRBJ2-1, with 11 positions matching TRBD2. The CDR3 spans 17 residues. CDR1 is MNHEY and CDR2 is SVGEGT in the germline V gene. The ends lost 2 bases at V and 8 bases at J; junction bases unmatched: 11. For the CDR3, the DNA is TGTGCCAGCAGTTACCCCTTCTTAGCGGGAGGGATGGATGAGCAGTTCTTC. Translation: CASSYPFLAGGMDEQFF.

This chain joins TRBV7-9 and TRBJ2-2; D might be TRBD1 (6 bases). This CDR3 spans 14 amino acids. The V end was cut by 5 bases, the J end by 1 base, with 8 bases between. Germline V lookup: CDR1 SEHNR, CDR2 FQNEAQ (reference sequence). In DNA, the CDR3 is TGTGCCAGCAGCATGGGACAGAACACCGGGGAGCTGTTTTTT. This encodes CASSMGQNTGELFF.

This clonotype was counted many times. The rearrangement joins TRBV27 to TRBJ2-4, with a weak D call TRBD2 (5 bases). The V gene lost 0 bases and the J gene lost 1 base, with 16 bases spanning the gap. This CDR3 comprises 18 residues. The V gene's germline CDR1 is MNHEY and CDR2 SMNVEV (reference sequence). CDR3 sequence: CASSLSGPGISAKNIQYF. The CDR3 bases are TGTGCCAGCAGTTTATCTGGCCCGGGGATTTCGGCCAAAAACATTCAGTACTTC.

This clonotype occurred many times. This rearrangement joins TRBV28 to TRBJ2-5; possible D gene TRBD1, 6 bases. Germline values: CDR1 MDHEN, CDR2 SYDVKM. CDR3 length: 15 residues. The ends were cut back, 6 bases at V and 7 bases at J, with 21 bases in the middle. CDR3 region: CASSLEPGDPRTQYF. For the CDR3, the DNA is TGTGCCAGCAGCCTTGAACCAGGGGATCCGAGGACCCAGTACTTC. Looking up the rest from reference TRBV28 and TRBJ2-5 gives the full variable domain: DVKVTQSSRYLVKRTGEKVFLECVQDMDHENMFWYRQDPGLGLRLIYFSYDVKMKEKGDIPEGYSVSREKKERFSLILESASTNQTSMYLCASSLEPGDPRTQYFGPGTRLLVL.

J is TRBJ2-1 and V is TRBV7-9; no clear D. V dropped 3 bases and J dropped 15 bases, with 18 bases sitting between them. The CDR3 is made up of 13 amino acids. In germline, CDR1 is SEHNR, CDR2 FQNEAQ (reference sequence). CDR3 nucleotides: TGTGCCAGCAGCTTTCCCCGCCAGGCAATCCCGTTCTTC. This gives the protein CASSFPRQAIPFF.